Listed below are T cell receptor beta chains from one sample, sequenced in a study of cytomegalovirus exposure and HLA in healthy donors. The table came from immunoSEQ multiplex PCR; TCRdb's copy has only in-frame clones and leaves some out. The repertoire consists of about 240,000 clones, with roughly 73% occurring once and the leading ten covering approximately 0.47%. The material sequenced was PBMCs. Source of these receptors: a boy aged 5-17 years in good health and CMV-seronegative. The CDR3 runs from the conserved cysteine through the conserved F or W. A D gene is named only where the DNA matches it firmly. Clone size is shown for a subset of rows, as once, few, many or a class of expanded clone.

J,V,size,D,DNA,CDR3
TRBJ1-2,TRBV6-5,-,TRBD1,TGTGCCAGCAGTCAGACAGGGAAGCCCAAAGGCTACACCTTC,CASSQTGKPKGYTF
TRBJ2-3,TRBV30,-,TRBD1,TGTGCCTGGACTCCGACTACGGACAGGGAAAATACAGATACGCAGTATTTT,CAWTPTTDRENTDTQYF
TRBJ2-1,TRBV6-5,-,TRBD1,TGTGCCAGCAGAAGGACAGGAGACAATGAGCAGTTCTTC,CASRRTGDNEQFF
TRBJ2-1,TRBV5-1,-,-,TGCGCCAGCAGCTTGGTTGCAGGCCCAGGCTCCTACAATGAGCAGTTCTTC,CASSLVAGPGSYNEQFF
TRBJ2-3,TRBV7-2,-,-,TGTGCCAGCAGTTGGAGACCGAGCACAGATACGCAGTATTTT,CASSWRPSTDTQYF
TRBJ2-7,TRBV6-6,-,TRBD1,TGTGCCAGCAGTTACGGTGCTGGGACAGGTGTTTTCTATTTC,CASSYGAGTGVFYF
TRBJ2-3,TRBV6-7,-,TRBD2,TGTGCCAGCAGTTCCCTGAACCAGCGGGAGCTTCGTACGCAGTATTTT,CASSSLNQRELRTQYF
TRBJ1-6,TRBV30,-,-,TGTGCCTGGAGTGTTAGATCCTCCTATAATTCACCCCTCCACTTT,CAWSVRSSYNSPLHF
TRBJ2-1,TRBV6-5,-,TRBD2,TGTGCCAGCAGCCGACTAGCGTACAATGAGCAGTTCTTC,CASSRLAYNEQFF
TRBJ2-7,TRBV7-6,once,TRBD1,TGTGCCAGCAGCATCGGACAGGGCTACGAGCAGTACTTC,CASSIGQGYEQYF
TRBJ2-5,TRBV15,-,TRBD1,TGTGCCACCAGCAGAGGGGGACCGGGACAGCTCTCCCAGTACTTC,CATSRGGPGQLSQYF
TRBJ2-1,TRBV7-9,-,TRBD1,TGTGCCAGCAGCTTAGAAACAGGGGGGTGGGGGCAGTTCTTC,CASSLETGGWGQFF
TRBJ1-2,TRBV5-6,-,-,TGTGCCAGCAGCTTGGTGGGGGCGTGTGGCTACACCTTC,CASSLVGACGYTF
TRBJ2-7,TRBV11-3,once,TRBD2,TGTGCCAGCAGCCCCGGGGGGTCAAGGCAGTACTTC,CASSPGGSRQYF
TRBJ2-7,TRBV6-5,-,-,TGTGCCAGCAGTTACTCGGGACTGAGCTCCTACGAGCAGTACTTC,CASSYSGLSSYEQYF
TRBJ1-4,TRBV5-8,-,TRBD1,TGTGCCAGCAGCAAGGGACAGGGGACTAATGAAAAACTGTTTTTT,CASSKGQGTNEKLFF
TRBJ2-2,TRBV4-1,-,-,TGCGCCAGCAGCCAGGCCAGATTCTACACCGGGGAGCTGTTTTTT,CASSQARFYTGELFF
TRBJ2-1,TRBV11-2,-,TRBD2,TGTGCCAGCAGCTGGGGGGGCTCCTACAATGAGCAGTTCTTC,CASSWGGSYNEQFF
TRBJ2-5,TRBV11-2,-,TRBD1,TGTGCCAGCAGCTTAAGGGGGACAGCACAAGAGACCCAGTACTTC,CASSLRGTAQETQYF
TRBJ2-1,TRBV7-7,-,TRBD1,TGTGCTAGCAGCTCGAGGGACAGGGGGCCCCCTGATGAGCAGTTCTTC,CASSSRDRGPPDEQFF
TRBJ1-1,TRBV30,-,-,TGTGCGTTAGAGGGATACCTGTTGCAGGCTTTCTTT,CALEGYLLQAFF
TRBJ1-2,TRBV19,once,TRBD1,TGTGCCAGTAGCGTGGACGAGGGGGCGCCCAGCTATGGCTACACCTTC,CASSVDEGAPSYGYTF
TRBJ2-1,TRBV7-7,few,TRBD2,TGTGCTAGCAGCTTTGGTGCGGGGGAAGAGCAGTTCTTC,CASSFGAGEEQFF
TRBJ2-4,TRBV25-1,-,-,TGTGCCAGCAGTGAATATTTCCAGGGTGGCAAAAACATTCAGTACTTC,CASSEYFQGGKNIQYF
TRBJ2-7,TRBV6-1,-,TRBD1,TGTGCCAGCAGTGACGGGACAGGGATCCGCGAGCAGTACTTC,CASSDGTGIREQYF
TRBJ2-1,TRBV19,-,-,TGTGCCAGTAGTATAGGACCTGCCAGGGGTGAGCAGTTCTTC,CASSIGPARGEQFF
TRBJ2-1,TRBV5-1,-,TRBD1,TGCGCCAGCAGCTTGGAAAACAGGGGGCTGATAGACAATGAGCAGTTCTTC,CASSLENRGLIDNEQFF
TRBJ1-2,TRBV30,-,-,TGTGCCTGGAGTGGCAGGGGCGACTATGGCTACACCTTC,CAWSGRGDYGYTF
TRBJ1-4,TRBV19,-,-,TGTGCCAGTAGTCCGGGGGGAGTCTCTGAAAAACTGTTTTTT,CASSPGGVSEKLFF
TRBJ1-5,TRBV4-1,-,TRBD1,TGCGCCAGCAGCCATCCTAGGGGGGAGACAGGGAATGCCAATCAGCCCCAGCATTTT,CASSHPRGETGNANQPQHF
TRBJ1-1,TRBV18,-,-,TGTGCCAGCTCACTCCCAGGGAACACTGAAGCTTTCTTT,CASSLPGNTEAFF
TRBJ1-2,TRBV18,-,TRBD1,TGTGCCAGCTCAAATGGACAGGACCTCTGGGGGTATGGCTACACCTTC,CASSNGQDLWGYGYTF
TRBJ1-2,TRBV30,-,-,TGTGCCTGGAGCCCGGGAGGGCTGGGCTATGGCTACACCTTC,CAWSPGGLGYGYTF
TRBJ1-1,TRBV30,-,TRBD1,TGTGCCTGGAGCCCGACAGGGTACACTGAAGCTTTCTTT,CAWSPTGYTEAFF